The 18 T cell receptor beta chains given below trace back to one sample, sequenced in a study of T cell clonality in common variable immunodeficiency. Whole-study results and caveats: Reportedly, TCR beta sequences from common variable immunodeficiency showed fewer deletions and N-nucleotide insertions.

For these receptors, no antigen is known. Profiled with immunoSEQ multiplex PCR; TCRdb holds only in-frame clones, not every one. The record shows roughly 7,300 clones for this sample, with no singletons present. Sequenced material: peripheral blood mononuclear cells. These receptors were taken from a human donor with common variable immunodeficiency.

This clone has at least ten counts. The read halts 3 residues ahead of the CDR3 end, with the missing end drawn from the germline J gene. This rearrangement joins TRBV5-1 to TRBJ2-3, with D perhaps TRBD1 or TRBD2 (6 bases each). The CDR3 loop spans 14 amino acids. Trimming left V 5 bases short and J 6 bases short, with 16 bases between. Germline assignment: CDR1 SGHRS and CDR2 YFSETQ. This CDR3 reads CASRSDTGRDTQYF. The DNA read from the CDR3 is TGCGCCAGCAGATCCGACACAGGGAGGGATACG.

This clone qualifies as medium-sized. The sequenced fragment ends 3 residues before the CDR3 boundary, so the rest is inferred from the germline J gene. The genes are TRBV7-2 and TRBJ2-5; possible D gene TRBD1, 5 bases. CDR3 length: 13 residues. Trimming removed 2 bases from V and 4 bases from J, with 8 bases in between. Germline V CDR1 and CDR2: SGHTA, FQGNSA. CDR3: CASSLRQIETQYF. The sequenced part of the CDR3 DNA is TGTGCCAGCAGCTTAAGACAGATAGAGACC.

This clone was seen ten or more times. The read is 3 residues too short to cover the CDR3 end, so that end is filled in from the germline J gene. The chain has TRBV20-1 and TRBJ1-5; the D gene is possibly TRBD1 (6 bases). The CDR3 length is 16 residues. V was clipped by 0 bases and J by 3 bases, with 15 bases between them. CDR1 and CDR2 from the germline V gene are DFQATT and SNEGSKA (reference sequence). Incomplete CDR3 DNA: TGCAGTGCTAGAGATCCCACAGGGAGGGACAATCAGCCC. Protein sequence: CSARDPTGRDNQP. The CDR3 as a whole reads CSARDPTGRDNQPQHF.

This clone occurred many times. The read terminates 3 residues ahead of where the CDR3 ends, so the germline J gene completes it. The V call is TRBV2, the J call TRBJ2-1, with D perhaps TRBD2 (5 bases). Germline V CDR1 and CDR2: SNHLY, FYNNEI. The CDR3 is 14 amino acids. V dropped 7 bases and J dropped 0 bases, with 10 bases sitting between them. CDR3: CASKLAGSYNEQFF. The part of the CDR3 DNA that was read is TGTGCCAGCAAGCTAGCTGGCTCCTACAATGAG.

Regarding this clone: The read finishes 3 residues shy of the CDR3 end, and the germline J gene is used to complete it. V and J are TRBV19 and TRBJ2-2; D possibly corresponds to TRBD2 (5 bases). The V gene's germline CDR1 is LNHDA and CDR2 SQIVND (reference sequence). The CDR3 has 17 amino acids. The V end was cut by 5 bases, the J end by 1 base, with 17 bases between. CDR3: CASSLRTGPVNTGELFF. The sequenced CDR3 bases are TGTGCCAGTAGTTTACGGACTGGACCCGTGAACACCGGGGAG.

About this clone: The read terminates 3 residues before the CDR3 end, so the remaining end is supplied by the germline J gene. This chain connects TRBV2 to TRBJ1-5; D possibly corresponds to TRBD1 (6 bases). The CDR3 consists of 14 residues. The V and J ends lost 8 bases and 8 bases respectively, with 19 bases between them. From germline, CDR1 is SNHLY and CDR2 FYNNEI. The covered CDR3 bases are TGTGCCAGCGGAGCGGACAGTGGGGGGGAGCCC. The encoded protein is CASGADSGGEP. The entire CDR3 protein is CASGADSGGEPQHF.

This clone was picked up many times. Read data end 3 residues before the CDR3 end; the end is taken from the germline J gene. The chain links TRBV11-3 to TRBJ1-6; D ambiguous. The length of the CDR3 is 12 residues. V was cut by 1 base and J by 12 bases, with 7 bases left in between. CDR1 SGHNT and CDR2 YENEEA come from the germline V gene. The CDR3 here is CASSLGLGPLHF. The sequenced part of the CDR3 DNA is TGTGCCAGCAGCTTAGGACTAGGACCC.

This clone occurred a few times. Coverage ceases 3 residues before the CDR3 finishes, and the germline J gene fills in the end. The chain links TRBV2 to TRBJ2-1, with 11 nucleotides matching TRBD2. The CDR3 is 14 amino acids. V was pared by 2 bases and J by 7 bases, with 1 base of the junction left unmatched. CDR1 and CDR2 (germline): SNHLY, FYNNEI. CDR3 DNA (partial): TGTGCCAGCAGTGAAAGGACTAGCGGGAATGAG. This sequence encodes CASSERTSGNE. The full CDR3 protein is CASSERTSGNEQFF.

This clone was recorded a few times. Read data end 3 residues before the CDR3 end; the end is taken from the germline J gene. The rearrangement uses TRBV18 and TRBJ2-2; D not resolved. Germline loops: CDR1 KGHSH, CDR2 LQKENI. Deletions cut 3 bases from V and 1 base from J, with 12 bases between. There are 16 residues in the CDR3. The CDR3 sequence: CASSPIRTQNTGELFF. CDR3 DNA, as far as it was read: TGTGCCAGCTCACCCATCCGTACACAGAACACCGGGGAG.

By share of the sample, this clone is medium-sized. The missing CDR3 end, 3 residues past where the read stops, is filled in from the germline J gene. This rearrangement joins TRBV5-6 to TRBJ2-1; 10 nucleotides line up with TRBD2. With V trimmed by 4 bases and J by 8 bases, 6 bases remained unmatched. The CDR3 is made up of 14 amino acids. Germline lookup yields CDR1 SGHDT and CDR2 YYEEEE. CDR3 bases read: TGTGCCAGCAGCCCGGGACTAGCGTTCGATGAG. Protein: CASSPGLAFDE. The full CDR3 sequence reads CASSPGLAFDEQFF.

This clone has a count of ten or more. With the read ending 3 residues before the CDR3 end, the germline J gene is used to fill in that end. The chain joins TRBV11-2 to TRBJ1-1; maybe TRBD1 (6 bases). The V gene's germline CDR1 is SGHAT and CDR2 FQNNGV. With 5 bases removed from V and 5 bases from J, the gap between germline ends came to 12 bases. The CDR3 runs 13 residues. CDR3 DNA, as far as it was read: TGTGCCAGCAGCGCATGGACAGATACTGAA. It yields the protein CASSAWTDTE. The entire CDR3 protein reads CASSAWTDTEAFF.

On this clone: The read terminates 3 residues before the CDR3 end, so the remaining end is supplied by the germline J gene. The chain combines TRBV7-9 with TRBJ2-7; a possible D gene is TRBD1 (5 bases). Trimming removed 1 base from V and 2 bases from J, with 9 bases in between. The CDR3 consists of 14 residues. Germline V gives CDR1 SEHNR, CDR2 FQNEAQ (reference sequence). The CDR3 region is CASSLVPGTYEQYF. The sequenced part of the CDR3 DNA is TGTGCCAGCAGCTTAGTTCCAGGGACCTACGAG. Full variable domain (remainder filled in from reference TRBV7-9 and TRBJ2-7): DTGVSQNPRHKITKRGQNVTFRCDPISEHNRLYWYRQTLGQGPEFLTYFQNEAQLEKSRLLSDRFSAERPKGSFSTLEIQRTEQGDSAMYLCASSLVPGTYEQYFGPGTRLTVT.

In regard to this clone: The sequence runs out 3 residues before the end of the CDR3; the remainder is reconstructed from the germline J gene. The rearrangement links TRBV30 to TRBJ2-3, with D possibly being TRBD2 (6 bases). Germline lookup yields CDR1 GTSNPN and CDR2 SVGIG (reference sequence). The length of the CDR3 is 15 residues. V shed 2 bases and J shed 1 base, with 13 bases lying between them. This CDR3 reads CAWSPLGGGTDTQYF. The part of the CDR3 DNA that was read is TGTGCCTGGAGTCCTCTGGGGGGAGGCACAGATACG.

The sequenced CDR3 bases are TGTGCCAGCAGTGGGCCGGGACAGAGCAATCAGCCC. Translated: CASSGPGQSNQP. The whole CDR3 reads CASSGPGQSNQPQHF. The rearrangement joins TRBV2 to TRBJ1-5, with 7 positions matching TRBD1. The read gets to within 3 residues of the CDR3 end, and the germline J gene fills in the rest. Trimming removed 4 bases from V and 1 base from J; junction bases left unmatched: 4. Germline V gives CDR1 SNHLY, CDR2 FYNNEI. The CDR3 extends over 15 amino acids.

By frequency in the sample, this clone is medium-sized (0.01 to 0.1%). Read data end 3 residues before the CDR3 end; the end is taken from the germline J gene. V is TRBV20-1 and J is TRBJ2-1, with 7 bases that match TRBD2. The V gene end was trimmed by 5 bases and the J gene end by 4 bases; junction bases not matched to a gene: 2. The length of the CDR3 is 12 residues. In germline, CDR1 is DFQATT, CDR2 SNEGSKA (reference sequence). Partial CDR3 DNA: TGCAGTGCTGGGGGGGTTTACAATGAG. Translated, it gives CSAGGVYNE. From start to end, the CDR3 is CSAGGVYNEQFF.

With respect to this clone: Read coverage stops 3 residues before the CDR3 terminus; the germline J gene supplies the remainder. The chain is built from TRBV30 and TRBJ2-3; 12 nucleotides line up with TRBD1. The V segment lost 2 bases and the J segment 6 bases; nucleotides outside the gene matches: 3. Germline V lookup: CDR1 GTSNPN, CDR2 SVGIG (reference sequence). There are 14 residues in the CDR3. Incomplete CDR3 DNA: TGTGCCTGGAGTAAGGGACAGGGGGCCGATACG. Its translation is CAWSKGQGADT. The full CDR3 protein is CAWSKGQGADTQYF.

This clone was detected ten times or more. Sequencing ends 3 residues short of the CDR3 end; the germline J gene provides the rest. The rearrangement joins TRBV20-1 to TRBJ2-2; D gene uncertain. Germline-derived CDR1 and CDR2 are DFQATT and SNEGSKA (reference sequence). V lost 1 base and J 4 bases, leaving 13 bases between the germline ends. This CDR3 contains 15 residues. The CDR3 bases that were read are TGCAGTGCTAGAGCCGCTATTGAGCTCACCGGGGAG. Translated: CSARAAIELTGE. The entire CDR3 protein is CSARAAIELTGELFF.

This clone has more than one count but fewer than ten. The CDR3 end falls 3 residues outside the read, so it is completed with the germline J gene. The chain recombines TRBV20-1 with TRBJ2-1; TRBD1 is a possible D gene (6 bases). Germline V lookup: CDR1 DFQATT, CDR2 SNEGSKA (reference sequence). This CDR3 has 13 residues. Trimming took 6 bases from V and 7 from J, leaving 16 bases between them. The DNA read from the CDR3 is TGCAGTGCAACCACAGGGATTTGGAATGAG. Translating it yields CSATTGIWNE. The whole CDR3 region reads CSATTGIWNEQFF.